The 28 T cell receptor beta chains given below trace back to one sample, sequenced in a study of PD-L1 blockade in urothelial cancer. The table came from immunoSEQ multiplex PCR; TCRdb's copy has only in-frame clones and leaves some out. The table lists 40,000 or so clones, 81% of them singletons. The sequenced sample was PBMCs, obtained around atezolizumab (anti-PD-L1) treatment. All receptors come from a man between 65 and 80 years old with urothelial cancer.

The V and J genes are TRBV9 and TRBJ2-2; the match to TRBD2 covers 8 bases. Germline values: CDR1 SGDLS, CDR2 YYNGEE. Trimming at V came to 3 bases and at J to 3 bases, leaving 7 bases not matched to a gene. The CDR3 contains 16 residues. CDR3 nucleotides: TGTGCCAGCAGCGACGGGGGGGGCATCGACACCGGGGAGCTGTTTTTT. Protein: CASSDGGGIDTGELFF.

The J gene is TRBJ2-2, the V gene TRBV7-9; tentatively, D is TRBD2 (5 bases). V was pared by 3 bases and J by 5 bases, with 22 bases between. CDR3 size: 18 residues. Germline lookup yields CDR1 SEHNR and CDR2 FQNEAQ (reference sequence). The CDR3 coding sequence is TGTGCCAGCAGCTTCCCCTTCGGGGTCGCGAGAACTACCGGGGAGCTGTTTTTT. This codes for CASSFPFGVARTTGELFF.

The chain is built from TRBV18 and TRBJ2-7; 8 bases line up with TRBD1. Germline V gene sequence: CDR1 KGHSH, CDR2 LQKENI. The CDR3 has 14 residues. V lost 4 bases, J lost 6 bases, and 8 bases stayed unmatched. CDR3 in amino acids: CASSLQQTGVEQYF. CDR3 bases: TGTGCCAGCTCACTACAGCAGACAGGGGTCGAGCAGTACTTC. The variable domain in full, with the rest retrieved from reference TRBV18 and TRBJ2-7, is NAGVMQNPRHLVRRRGQEARLRCSPMKGHSHVYWYRQLPEEGLKFMVYLQKENIIDESGMPKERFSAEFPKEGPSILRIQQVVRGDSAAYFCASSLQQTGVEQYFGPGTRLTVT.

The CDR3 sequence: CASSVVGTSGSRGRDNEQFF. The CDR3 DNA sequence: TGTGCCAGCAGCGTGGTTGGGACTAGCGGGAGTAGAGGGCGGGACAATGAGCAGTTCTTC. The chain is built from TRBV9 and TRBJ2-1; 14 bases agree with TRBD2. The CDR3 is 20 residues long. V lost 2 bases and J lost 5; bases outside the gene matches: 15. CDR1 and CDR2 from the germline V gene are SGDLS and YYNGEE.

The rearrangement uses TRBV7-9 and TRBJ2-3; D uncertain. The germline V gene encodes CDR1 SEHNR and CDR2 FQNEAQ (reference sequence). V was cut by 5 bases and J by 0 bases, with 3 bases left in between. The CDR3 is 12 residues long. CDR3: CASSQSTDTQYF. CDR3 DNA: TGTGCCAGCAGCCAGAGCACAGATACGCAGTATTTT.

The V and J genes are TRBV7-9 and TRBJ1-1; D not resolved. This CDR3 is 12 amino acids long. Germline V gene data show CDR1 as SEHNR and CDR2 as FQNEAQ (reference sequence). V was trimmed by 0 bases and J by 7 bases, leaving 6 bases between them. CDR3 amino acids: CASSLAPGEAFF. The CDR3 DNA reads as TGTGCCAGCAGCTTAGCCCCCGGTGAAGCTTTCTTT.

V is TRBV28 and J is TRBJ2-7, with 10 bases fitting TRBD1. The V gene's germline CDR1 is MDHEN and CDR2 SYDVKM. Trimming took 5 bases from V and 3 from J; bases not matched to a gene: 7. This CDR3 is 15 amino acids long. The CDR3 is CASSARDRGFYEQYF. The CDR3 bases are TGTGCCAGCAGTGCCCGGGACAGGGGATTCTACGAGCAGTACTTC.

The J gene is TRBJ1-1, the V gene TRBV4-3, with 7 nucleotides matching TRBD1. Germline V gives CDR1 LGHNA, CDR2 YSLEER. The CDR3 sequence is 16 residues long. V was pared by 4 bases and J by 0 bases, with 8 bases of the junction left unmatched. CDR3 region: CASSPGMGQMNTEAFF. The CDR3 DNA follows: TGCGCCAGCAGCCCTGGGATGGGACAGATGAACACTGAAGCTTTCTTT.

The V and J genes are TRBV9 and TRBJ1-1, with D maybe TRBD1 (6 bases). V lost 3 bases and J lost 0, with 12 bases in between. The CDR3 is made up of 15 amino acids. The germline CDR1 and CDR2 sequences are SGDLS and YYNGEE. The DNA for the CDR3 is TGTGCCAGCAGCGCGGACAGTTGGATGAACACTGAAGCTTTCTTT. Protein: CASSADSWMNTEAFF.

This clone was recorded a few times. The chain is built from TRBV5-5 and TRBJ2-7, with D possibly being TRBD2 (6 bases). Germline assignment: CDR1 SGHKS and CDR2 YYEKEE (reference sequence). The CDR3 is made up of 16 amino acids. Trimming took off 4 bases at V and 0 bases at J, with 17 bases between the two ends. This chain's CDR3 is CASSPTERGISYEQYF. The CDR3 region has the DNA TGTGCCAGCAGCCCAACAGAACGGGGGATCTCCTACGAGCAGTACTTC.

By share, this clone ranks as medium-sized (0.01 to 0.1%). The chain has TRBV7-6 and TRBJ2-7, with TRBD2 identical over 9 bases. Germline CDR1 is SGHVS and CDR2 is FNYEAQ. The CDR3 extends over 14 amino acids. V lost 4 bases and J lost 12; bases outside the gene matches: 13. This CDR3 is CASSSLGSGSESYF. CDR3 DNA sequence: TGTGCCAGCAGCTCCCTTGGTAGCGGGAGCGAGTCGTACTTC.

With respect to this clone: The sample contains more than one DNA sequence encoding this CDR3. This CDR3 reads CASSLAADWYYGYTF. The CDR3 region has the DNA TGTGCCAGCAGCCTGGCCGCGGATTGGTACTATGGCTACACCTTC. The chain is built from TRBV5-6 and TRBJ1-2; D ambiguous. CDR1 is SGHDT and CDR2 is YYEEEE in the germline V gene. This CDR3 spans 15 amino acids. Trimming shortened V by 4 bases and J by 3 bases, and 16 bases separated the two germline ends.

The gene calls are TRBV28 and TRBJ2-2; 9 bases are a match to TRBD1. The CDR3 has 15 amino acids. Germline V lookup: CDR1 MDHEN, CDR2 SYDVKM. Losses at the gene ends were 3 bases for V and 4 bases for J; bases not matched to a gene: 3. The CDR3 sequence: CASSFGDRVTGELFF. Written as DNA, the CDR3 is TGTGCCAGCAGTTTCGGGGACAGGGTCACCGGGGAGCTGTTTTTT.

The chain has TRBV7-9 and TRBJ2-1; TRBD2 matches at 9 bases. The CDR3 spans 18 residues. V dropped 3 bases and J dropped 8; count of bases not matched to a gene: 17. Germline-derived CDR1 and CDR2 are SEHNR and FQNEAQ (reference sequence). This CDR3 reads CASSFPPGGREGRDEQFF. CDR3 bases: TGTGCCAGCAGCTTTCCCCCGGGGGGGCGGGAGGGCCGCGATGAGCAGTTCTTC.

This sequence joins TRBV19 and TRBJ1-1; perhaps TRBD1 as D (5 bases). This CDR3 is built from 13 residues. Germline CDR1 LNHDA, CDR2 SQIVND (reference sequence). V was shortened by 3 bases and J by 6 bases, with 11 bases between the two germline ends. DNA of the CDR3: TGTGCCAGTAGTATTGGGGCCACCTCTGAAGCTTTCTTT. Its protein is CASSIGATSEAFF.

The chain uses TRBV9 and TRBJ2-7; 9 nucleotides line up with TRBD2. J gave up 1 base and V 1 base, and 3 bases lay outside the gene matches. CDR1 SGDLS and CDR2 YYNGEE come from the germline V gene. The CDR3 length is 15 residues. The CDR3 DNA is TGTGCCAGCAGCGTAAGTAGCGGGAGTTCCTACGAGCAGTACTTC. Its translation: CASSVSSGSSYEQYF.

This chain joins TRBV11-3 and TRBJ1-2, with 7 bases lining up with TRBD1. The V and J ends lost 5 bases and 8 bases, in that order; junction bases with no gene match: 14. There are 15 residues in the CDR3. Germline loops: CDR1 SGHNT, CDR2 YENEEA. CDR3 sequence reads: CASSAGTVNVGGYTF. The CDR3 DNA reads TGTGCCAGCAGCGCCGGGACAGTGAATGTTGGGGGCTACACCTTC.

The chain combines TRBV21-1 with TRBJ2-1; whether TRBD2, the table's D call, matches the DNA was not checked. TRBV21-1 is a pseudogene. The CDR3 totals 16 residues. CDR3: CASSKSSGRTYNEQFF. CDR3 DNA sequence: TGTGCCAGCAGCAAGTCTAGCGGGAGGACCTACAATGAGCAGTTCTTC.

This clone is classed as medium-sized. The chain employs TRBV9 and TRBJ2-1, with 7 nucleotides matching TRBD2. The CDR3 spans 15 residues. Germline CDR1 SGDLS, CDR2 YYNGEE. With V trimmed by 3 bases and J by 0 bases, 3 bases remained unmatched. The CDR3, as DNA: TGTGCCAGCAGCGCTAGCGGAGTCTCCTACAATGAGCAGTTCTTC. It yields the protein CASSASGVSYNEQFF.

The rearrangement joins TRBV7-9 to TRBJ2-7; tentative D call: TRBD2 (6 bases). V shed 5 bases and J shed 5 bases, with 16 bases lying between them. The CDR3 consists of 14 residues. Germline loops: CDR1 SEHNR, CDR2 FQNEAQ (reference sequence). The CDR3 DNA follows: TGTGCCAGCAGCCCGGGACTGCCTTCCAACGAGCAGTACTTC. It encodes CASSPGLPSNEQYF.

This clone was found once. The gene calls are TRBV6-1 and TRBJ2-5; 9 bases agree with TRBD2. This CDR3 contains 15 residues. V lost 6 bases, J lost 5 bases, and 10 bases stayed unmatched. Germline CDR1 is MNHNS and CDR2 is SASEGT. The CDR3 DNA reads TGTGCCAGCAGACTAGAGCGGGAGGTGGGGGAGACCCAGTACTTC. Its translation: CASRLEREVGETQYF.

V gene TRBV5-8 combines with J gene TRBJ2-7; TRBD2 is a possible D gene (6 bases). This CDR3 has 15 residues. In germline, CDR1 is SGHTS, CDR2 YDEGEE. Trimming pared 4 bases from V and 1 base from J, leaving 15 bases between. In DNA form, the CDR3 reads TGTGCCAGCAGCCTCCGGGGAGGAAATTCCTACGAGCAGTACTTC. It yields the protein CASSLRGGNSYEQYF.

The sample holds one count of this clone. The chain is built from TRBV4-3 and TRBJ1-4; D is undetermined. V lost 3 bases, J lost 0 bases, and 14 bases lay in between. CDR1 LGHNA and CDR2 YSLEER come from the germline V gene. The CDR3 spans 17 residues. DNA of the CDR3: TGCGCCAGCAGCCATACCCTCCGGCGGGCAACTAATGAAAAACTGTTTTTT. The encoded protein is CASSHTLRRATNEKLFF.

The chain links TRBV4-2 to TRBJ1-2, with D tentatively TRBD1 (5 bases). V lost 4 bases, J lost 6 bases, and 15 bases lay in between. The CDR3 runs 14 residues. The germline CDR1 and CDR2 sequences are LGHNA and YNFKEQ. CDR3 DNA sequence: TGTGCCAGCAGCCCTAGTGGGGCAGGGAATGGCTACACCTTC. Encoded protein: CASSPSGAGNGYTF.

The chain is built from TRBV27 and TRBJ2-1, with D possibly being TRBD2 (5 bases). The CDR3 is 14 residues long. Trimming shortened V by 0 bases and J by 7 bases, and 10 bases separated the two germline ends. Germline CDR1 is MNHEY and CDR2 is SMNVEV (reference sequence). In DNA form, the CDR3 reads TGTGCCAGCAGTTTATCCGACTCGGGGAATGAGCAGTTCTTC. Amino acid sequence: CASSLSDSGNEQFF.

The chain has TRBV5-1 and TRBJ2-7, with 14 bases matching TRBD2. This CDR3 region has 16 residues. From germline, CDR1 is SGHRS and CDR2 YFSETQ. J gave up 2 bases and V 4 bases, and 5 bases lay outside the gene matches. The CDR3 nucleotides are TGCGCCAGCAGCAAGACTAGCGGGAGGGTCCCCTACGAGCAGTACTTC. Translation: CASSKTSGRVPYEQYF.

V is TRBV4-2 and J is TRBJ2-3; D perhaps matches TRBD1 (5 bases). Germline V gene lookup returns CDR1 LGHNA and CDR2 YNFKEQ. V gave up 2 bases and J gave up 6 bases, with 9 bases separating them. The CDR3 is made up of 13 amino acids. The CDR3 DNA sequence: TGTGCCAGCAGCCAACAGGGCTCGGATACGCAGTATTTT. Translated, it gives CASSQQGSDTQYF.

The chain couples TRBV18 to TRBJ2-7; TRBD2 matches 8 bases. The CDR3 loop spans 14 amino acids. Germline CDR1 is KGHSH and CDR2 is LQKENI. The trim removed 6 bases at V and 1 base at J, leaving 5 bases unmatched. The CDR3, as DNA: TGTGCCAGCTCCTTGACTAGCGAATCCTACGAGCAGTACTTC. This gives the protein CASSLTSESYEQYF.